This record concerns one TCR beta chain sequence. These data come from a study of blood T cells in healthy people across ages. Per the germline V gene, CDR1 is SNHLY and CDR2 is FYNNEI. The CDR3 has 13 residues. V trimming: 6 bases; J trimming: 6 bases; junction bases outside the gene matches: 5. A second PCR, run for roughly 7 to 12 cycles, used a sample-barcoded 5' primer plus a J-beta primer mix. TCRdb redid the calling of the 5' RACE reads with MiXCR, one entry per CDR3 protein. The table records 800,000 to 950,000 distinct CDR3 sequences, 25% to 35% of them present only once. The same sample was also studied in work on T cells of mothers and their children.

The sequence was collected from a woman aged 40 to 50 in good health. The V gene is TRBV2, the J gene TRBJ1-1; 9 bases align to TRBD1. Sample: blood. Here the CDR3 DNA reads TGTGCCAGCAGGGGGGACAGGGTTCCTGAAGCTTTCTTT. It translates to CASRGDRVPEAFF.